The T cell receptor (beta chain) described here comes from a study of vaccination effects on CD4 cells after COVID-19. The overall study: Post-vaccine sample collection fell at a median of 72 days after the second dose.

Regarding this clone: Its cognate antigen is unknown.

Study-level findings and limits: The study had few convalescent patients and no early post-infection timepoints.

Sequencing used immunoSEQ multiplex PCR; TCRdb keeps in-frame clones, though not all of them. The sample includes just under 60,000 clones, roughly 78% of them seen just once. Before sequencing, viral peptide pools were used by the ViraFEST assay to expand antigen-specific CD4+ T cells. Following 10 days of culture, CD4+ T cells were isolated. Either the BNT162b2 or mRNA-1273 vaccine was given to participants in two doses. They grew 1.8 million or so PBMC in each well, adding 7.5 to 10 IU/ml IL-2 and roughly 9.3 ug/ml peptides. Half-medium exchanges with IL-2 medium took place on days 3 and 7. This specimen was CD4+ T cells from PBMCs cultured with HCoV-OC43 spike peptides, taken after COVID-19 vaccination. The subset is: HCoV-OC43 spike overlapping peptide pool stimulation. This receptor was identified in a human donor who received a COVID-19 vaccine.

The CDR3 sequence is CASSFFSGQPTDTQYF. The CDR3 DNA sequence: TGTGCCAGCAGCTTCTTCTCCGGACAGCCCACAGATACGCAGTATTTT. This chain links TRBV7-2 with TRBJ2-3; D perhaps matches TRBD1 (6 bases). The germline V and J ends were trimmed by 3 bases and 2 bases, with 15 bases remaining between them. CDR1 is SGHTA, CDR2 FQGNSA, per germline. The CDR3 extends over 16 amino acids.